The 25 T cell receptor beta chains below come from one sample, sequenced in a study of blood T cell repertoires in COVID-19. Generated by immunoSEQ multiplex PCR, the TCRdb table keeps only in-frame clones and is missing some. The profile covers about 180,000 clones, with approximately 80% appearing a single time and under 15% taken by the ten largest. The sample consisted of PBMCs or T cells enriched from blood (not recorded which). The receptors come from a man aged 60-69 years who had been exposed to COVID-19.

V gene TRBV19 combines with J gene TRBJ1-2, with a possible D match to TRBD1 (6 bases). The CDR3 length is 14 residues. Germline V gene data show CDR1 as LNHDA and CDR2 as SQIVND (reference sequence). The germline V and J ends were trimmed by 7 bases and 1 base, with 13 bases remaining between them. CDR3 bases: TGTGCCAGTACAACAGGGACATTTAACTATGGCTACACCTTC. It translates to CASTTGTFNYGYTF.

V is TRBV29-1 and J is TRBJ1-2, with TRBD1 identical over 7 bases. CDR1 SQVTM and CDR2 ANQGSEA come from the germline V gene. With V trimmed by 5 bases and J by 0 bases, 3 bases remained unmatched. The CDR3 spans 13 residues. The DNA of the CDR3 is TGCAGCGTTAGGACAGGCCCTAACTATGGCTACACCTTC. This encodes CSVRTGPNYGYTF.

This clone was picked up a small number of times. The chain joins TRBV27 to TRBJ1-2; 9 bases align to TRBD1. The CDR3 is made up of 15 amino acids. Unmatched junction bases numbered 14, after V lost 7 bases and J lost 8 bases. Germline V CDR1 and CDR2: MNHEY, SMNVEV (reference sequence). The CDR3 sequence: CASTFIGGQGGGYTF. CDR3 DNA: TGTGCCAGCACTTTCATCGGGGGACAGGGAGGCGGCTACACCTTC.

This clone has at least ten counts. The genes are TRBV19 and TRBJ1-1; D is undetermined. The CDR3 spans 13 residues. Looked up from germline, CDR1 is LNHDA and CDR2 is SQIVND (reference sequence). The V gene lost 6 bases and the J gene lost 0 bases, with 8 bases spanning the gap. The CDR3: CASSGVMNTEAFF. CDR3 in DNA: TGTGCCAGTAGCGGGGTAATGAACACTGAAGCTTTCTTT.

CDR3 sequence reads: CASSPGGRDTEAFF. The CDR3 bases are TGTGCCAGCAGTCCGGGGGGGCGCGACACTGAAGCTTTCTTT. V gene TRBV27 combines with J gene TRBJ1-1, with D perhaps matching TRBD1 (6 bases). Germline lookup yields CDR1 MNHEY and CDR2 SMNVEV (reference sequence). This CDR3 contains 14 residues. The germline V and J ends were trimmed by 5 bases and 3 bases, with 13 bases remaining between them.

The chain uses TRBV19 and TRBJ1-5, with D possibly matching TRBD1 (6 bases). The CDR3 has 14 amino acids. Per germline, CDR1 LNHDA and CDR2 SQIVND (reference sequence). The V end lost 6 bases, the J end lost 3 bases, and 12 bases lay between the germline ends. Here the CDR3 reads CASSPQGYNQPQHF. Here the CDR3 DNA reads TGTGCCAGTAGCCCTCAGGGGTACAATCAGCCCCAGCATTTT.

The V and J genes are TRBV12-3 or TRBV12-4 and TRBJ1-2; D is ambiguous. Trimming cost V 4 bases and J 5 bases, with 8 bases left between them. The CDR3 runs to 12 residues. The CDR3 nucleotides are TGTGCCAGCAGTTCCCCGACTTATGGCTACACCTTC. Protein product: CASSSPTYGYTF.

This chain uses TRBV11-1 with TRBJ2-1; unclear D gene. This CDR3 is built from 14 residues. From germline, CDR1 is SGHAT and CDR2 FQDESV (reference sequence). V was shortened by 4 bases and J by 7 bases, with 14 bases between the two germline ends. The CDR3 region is CASSSLQWANEQFF. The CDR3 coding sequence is TGTGCCAGCAGCTCCCTCCAGTGGGCTAATGAGCAGTTCTTC.

Written as DNA, the CDR3 is TGTGCCAGTAGTTCTACAGGGGGGAGCTCTGGAAACACCATATATTTT. This gives the protein CASSSTGGSSGNTIYF. The chain is built from TRBV19 and TRBJ1-3, with 8 bases identical to TRBD1. CDR1 and CDR2 (germline): LNHDA, SQIVND (reference sequence). CDR3 size: 16 residues. Losses at the gene ends were 5 bases for V and 0 bases for J; bases not matched to a gene: 6.

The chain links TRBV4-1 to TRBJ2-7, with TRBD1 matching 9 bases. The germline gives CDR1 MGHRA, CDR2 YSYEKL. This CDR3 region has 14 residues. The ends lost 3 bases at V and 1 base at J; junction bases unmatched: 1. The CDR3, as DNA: TGCGCCAGCAGCCAGGGACAGGGTTCCTACGAGCAGTACTTC. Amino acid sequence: CASSQGQGSYEQYF.

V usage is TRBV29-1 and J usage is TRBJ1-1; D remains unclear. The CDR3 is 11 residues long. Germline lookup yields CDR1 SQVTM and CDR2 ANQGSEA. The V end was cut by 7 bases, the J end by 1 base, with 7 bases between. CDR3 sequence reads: CSGSGNTEAFF. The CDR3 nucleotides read TGCAGCGGATCAGGGAACACTGAAGCTTTCTTT.

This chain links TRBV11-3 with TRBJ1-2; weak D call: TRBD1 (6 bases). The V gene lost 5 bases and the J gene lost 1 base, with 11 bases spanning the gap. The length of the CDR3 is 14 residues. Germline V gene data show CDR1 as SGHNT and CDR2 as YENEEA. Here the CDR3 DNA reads TGTGCCAGCAGCGTAGGGACAAATAACTATGGCTACACCTTC. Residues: CASSVGTNNYGYTF.

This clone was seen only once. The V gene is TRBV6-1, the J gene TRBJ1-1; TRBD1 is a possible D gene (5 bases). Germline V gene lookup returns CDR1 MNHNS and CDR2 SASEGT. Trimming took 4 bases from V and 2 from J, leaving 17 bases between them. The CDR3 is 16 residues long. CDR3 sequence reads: CASSGRGSLVNTEAFF. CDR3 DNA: TGTGCCAGCAGTGGGAGGGGCTCCTTAGTCAACACTGAAGCTTTCTTT.

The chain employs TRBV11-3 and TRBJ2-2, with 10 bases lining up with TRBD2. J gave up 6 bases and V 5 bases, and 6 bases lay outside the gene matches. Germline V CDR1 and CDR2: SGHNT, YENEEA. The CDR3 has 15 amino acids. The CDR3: CASSPLAGISGELFF. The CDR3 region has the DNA TGTGCCAGCAGCCCACTAGCGGGAATATCCGGGGAGCTGTTTTTT. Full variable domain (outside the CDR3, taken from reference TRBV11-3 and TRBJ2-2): EAGVVQSPRYKIIEKKQPVAFWCNPISGHNTLYWYLQNLGQGPELLIRYENEEAVDDSQLPKDRFSAERLKGVDSTLKIQPAELGDSAVYLCASSPLAGISGELFFGEGSRLTVL.

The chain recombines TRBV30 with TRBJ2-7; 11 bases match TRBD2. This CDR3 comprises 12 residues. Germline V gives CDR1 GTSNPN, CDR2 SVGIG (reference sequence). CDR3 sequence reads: CAGTSGTYEQYF. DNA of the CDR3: TGTGCTGGGACTAGCGGTACCTACGAGCAGTACTTC.

In DNA form, the CDR3 reads TGTGCCAGCAGCGTAAGACTAGCGGGAGGCCCCTACAATGAGCAGTTCTTC. Amino acid sequence: CASSVRLAGGPYNEQFF. V gene TRBV7-8 combines with J gene TRBJ2-1, with 13 bases identical to TRBD2. The J segment lost 2 bases and the V segment lost 5 bases, leaving 6 bases of the junction unmatched. There are 17 residues in the CDR3. Per germline, CDR1 SGHVS and CDR2 FQNEAQ.

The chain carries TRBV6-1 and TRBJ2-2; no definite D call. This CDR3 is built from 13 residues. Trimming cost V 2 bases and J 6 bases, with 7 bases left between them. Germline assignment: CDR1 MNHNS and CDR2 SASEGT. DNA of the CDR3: TGTGCCAGCAGTGAACTCCGTCCCGGGGAGCTGTTTTTT. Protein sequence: CASSELRPGELFF.

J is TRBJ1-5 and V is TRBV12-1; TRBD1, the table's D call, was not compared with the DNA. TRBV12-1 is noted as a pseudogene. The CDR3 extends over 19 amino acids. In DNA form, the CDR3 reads TGTGCCAGCAGCCCTGAGGACAGGGGCTACGACTATAGCAATCAGCCCCAGCATTTT. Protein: CASSPEDRGYDYSNQPQHF.

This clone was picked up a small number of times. CDR3 in DNA: TGTGCCAGCTCACCCCTCCGGACAGGGGAAATTTCACCCCTCCACTTT. Its protein is CASSPLRTGEISPLHF. The V call is TRBV18, the J call TRBJ1-6, with TRBD1 matching 9 bases. The CDR3 sequence is 16 residues long. From germline, CDR1 is KGHSH and CDR2 LQKENI. The V gene end was trimmed by 3 bases and the J gene end by 9 bases; junction bases not matched to a gene: 9.

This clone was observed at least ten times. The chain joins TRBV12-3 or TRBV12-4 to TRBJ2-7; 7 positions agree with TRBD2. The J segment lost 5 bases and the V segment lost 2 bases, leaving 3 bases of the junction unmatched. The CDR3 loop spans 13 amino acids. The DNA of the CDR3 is TGTGCCAGCAGTTTAAGACTAGCACACGAGCAGTACTTC. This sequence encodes CASSLRLAHEQYF.

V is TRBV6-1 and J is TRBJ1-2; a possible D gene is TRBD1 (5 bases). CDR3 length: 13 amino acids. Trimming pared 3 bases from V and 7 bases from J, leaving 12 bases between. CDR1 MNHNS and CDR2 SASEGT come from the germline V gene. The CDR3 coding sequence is TGTGCCAGCAGTGACCAGGGTACCAGTGGCTACACCTTC. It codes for CASSDQGTSGYTF.

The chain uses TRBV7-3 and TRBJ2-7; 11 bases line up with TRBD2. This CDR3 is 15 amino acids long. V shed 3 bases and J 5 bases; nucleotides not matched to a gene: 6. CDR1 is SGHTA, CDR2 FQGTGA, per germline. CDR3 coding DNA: TGTGCCAGCAGCTTTAGCGGGAGGGGGCTTGACGAGCAGTACTTC. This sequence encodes CASSFSGRGLDEQYF.

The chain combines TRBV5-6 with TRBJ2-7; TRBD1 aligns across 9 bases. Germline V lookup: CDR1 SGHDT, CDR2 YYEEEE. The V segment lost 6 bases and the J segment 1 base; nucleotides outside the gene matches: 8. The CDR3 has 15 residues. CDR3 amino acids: CASKGQGMGSYEQYF. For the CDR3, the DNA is TGTGCCAGCAAGGGACAGGGAATGGGGTCCTACGAGCAGTACTTC.

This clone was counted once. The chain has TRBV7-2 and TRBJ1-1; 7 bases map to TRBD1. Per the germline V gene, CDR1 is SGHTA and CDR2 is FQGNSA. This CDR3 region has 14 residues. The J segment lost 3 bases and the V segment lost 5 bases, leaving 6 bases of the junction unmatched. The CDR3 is CASSPGQYYTEAFF. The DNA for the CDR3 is TGTGCCAGCAGCCCGGGACAGTACTACACTGAAGCTTTCTTT.

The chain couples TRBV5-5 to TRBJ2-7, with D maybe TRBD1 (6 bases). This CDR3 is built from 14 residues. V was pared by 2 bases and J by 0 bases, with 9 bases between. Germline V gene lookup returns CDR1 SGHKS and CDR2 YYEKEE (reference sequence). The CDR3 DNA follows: TGTGCCAGCAGCTTACAGGGCTTCTCCTACGAGCAGTACTTC. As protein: CASSLQGFSYEQYF.